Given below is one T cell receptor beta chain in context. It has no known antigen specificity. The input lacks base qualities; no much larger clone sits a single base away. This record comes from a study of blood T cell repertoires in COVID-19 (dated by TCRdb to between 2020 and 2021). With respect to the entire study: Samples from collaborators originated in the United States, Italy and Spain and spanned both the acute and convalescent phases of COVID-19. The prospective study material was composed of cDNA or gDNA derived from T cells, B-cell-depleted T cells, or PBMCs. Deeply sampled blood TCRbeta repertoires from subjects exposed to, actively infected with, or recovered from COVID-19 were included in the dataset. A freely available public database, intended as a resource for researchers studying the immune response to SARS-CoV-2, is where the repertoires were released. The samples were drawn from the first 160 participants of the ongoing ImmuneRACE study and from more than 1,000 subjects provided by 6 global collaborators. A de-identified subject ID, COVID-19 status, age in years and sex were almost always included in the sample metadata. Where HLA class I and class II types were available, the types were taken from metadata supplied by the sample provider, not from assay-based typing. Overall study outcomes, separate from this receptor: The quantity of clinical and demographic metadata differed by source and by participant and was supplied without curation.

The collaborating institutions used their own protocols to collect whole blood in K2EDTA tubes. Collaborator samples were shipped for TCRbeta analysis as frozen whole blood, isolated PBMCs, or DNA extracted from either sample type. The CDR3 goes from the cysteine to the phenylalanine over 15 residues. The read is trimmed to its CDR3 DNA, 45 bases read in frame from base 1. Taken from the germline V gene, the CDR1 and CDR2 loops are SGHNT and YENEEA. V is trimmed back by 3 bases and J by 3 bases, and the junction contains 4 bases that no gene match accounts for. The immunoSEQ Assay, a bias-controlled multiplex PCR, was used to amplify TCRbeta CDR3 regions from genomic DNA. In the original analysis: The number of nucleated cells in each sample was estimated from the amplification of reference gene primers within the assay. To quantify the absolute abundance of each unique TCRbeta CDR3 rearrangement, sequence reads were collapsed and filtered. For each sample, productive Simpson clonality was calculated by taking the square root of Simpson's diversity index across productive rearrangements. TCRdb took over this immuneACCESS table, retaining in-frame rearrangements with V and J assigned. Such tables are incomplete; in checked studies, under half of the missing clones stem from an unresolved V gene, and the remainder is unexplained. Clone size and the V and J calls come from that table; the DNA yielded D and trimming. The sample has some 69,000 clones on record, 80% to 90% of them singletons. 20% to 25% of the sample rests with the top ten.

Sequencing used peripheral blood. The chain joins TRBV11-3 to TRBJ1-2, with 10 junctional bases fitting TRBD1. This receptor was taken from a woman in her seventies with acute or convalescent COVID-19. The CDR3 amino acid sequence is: CASSFRDRGHYGYTF. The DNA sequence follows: TGTGCCAGCAGCTTCCGGGACAGGGGACACTATGGCTACACCTTC.